This T cell receptor beta chain was retrieved from a study of early stage breast cancer tumors. Study context: Roughly 10-fold was the mean read coverage per sample.

The germline V gene has CDR1 SGHRS and CDR2 YFSETQ. This CDR3 spans 13 amino acids. The V gene end was trimmed by 0 bases and the J gene end by 8 bases; junction bases not matched to a gene: 2. A note on this clone: Its antigen remains unidentified.

General study results and limits: Blood repertoires resembled normal breast more than tumor.

The protocol was immunoSEQ multiplex PCR, while the TCRdb copy is restricted to in-frame clones and leaves out a portion. Found here are roughly 19,000 clones, 75% to 80% of them singletons; the top ten hold about 30%. The sequencing sample was made of blood. J is TRBJ1-1 and V is TRBV5-1; 9 bases map to TRBD1. This TCR derives from a person aged 55 to 75 with breast cancer. CDR3 amino acids: CASSLAGTGEAFF. DNA of the CDR3: TGCGCCAGCAGCTTGGCCGGGACAGGGGAAGCTTTCTTT.